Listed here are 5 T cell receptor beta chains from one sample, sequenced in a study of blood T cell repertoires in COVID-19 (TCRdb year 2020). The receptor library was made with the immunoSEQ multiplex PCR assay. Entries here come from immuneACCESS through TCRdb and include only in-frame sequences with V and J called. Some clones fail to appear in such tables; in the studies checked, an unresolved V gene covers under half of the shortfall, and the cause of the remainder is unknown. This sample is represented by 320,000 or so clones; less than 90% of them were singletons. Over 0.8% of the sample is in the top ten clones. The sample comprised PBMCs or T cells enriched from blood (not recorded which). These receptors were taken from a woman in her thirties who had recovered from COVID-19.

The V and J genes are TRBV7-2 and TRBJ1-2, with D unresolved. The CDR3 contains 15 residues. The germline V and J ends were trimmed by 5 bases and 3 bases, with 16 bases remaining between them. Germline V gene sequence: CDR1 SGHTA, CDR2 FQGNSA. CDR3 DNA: TGTGCCAGCAGCGAATCGGGAGGTCGGCACTATGGCTACACCTTC. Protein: CASSESGGRHYGYTF. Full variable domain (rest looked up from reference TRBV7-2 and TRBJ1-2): GAGVSQSPSNKVTEKGKDVELRCDPISGHTALYWYRQSLGQGLEFLIYFQGNSAPDKSGLPSDRFSAERTGGSVSTLTIQRTQQEDSAVYLCASSESGGRHYGYTFGSGTRLTVV.

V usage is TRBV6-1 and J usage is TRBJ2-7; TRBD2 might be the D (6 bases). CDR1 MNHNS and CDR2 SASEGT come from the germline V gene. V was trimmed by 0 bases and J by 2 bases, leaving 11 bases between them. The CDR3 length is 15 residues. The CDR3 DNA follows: TGTGCCAGCAGTGAAGCGGGAGGCAGGGCCTACGAGCAGTACTTC. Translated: CASSEAGGRAYEQYF.

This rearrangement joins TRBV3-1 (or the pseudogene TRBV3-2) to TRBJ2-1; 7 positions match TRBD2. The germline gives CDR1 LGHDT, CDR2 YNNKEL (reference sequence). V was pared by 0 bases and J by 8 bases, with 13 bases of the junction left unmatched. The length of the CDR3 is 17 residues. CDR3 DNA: TGTGCCAGCAGCCAAGATATCAGCGGGGAAAGGTCTGATGAGCAGTTCTTC. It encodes CASSQDISGERSDEQFF.

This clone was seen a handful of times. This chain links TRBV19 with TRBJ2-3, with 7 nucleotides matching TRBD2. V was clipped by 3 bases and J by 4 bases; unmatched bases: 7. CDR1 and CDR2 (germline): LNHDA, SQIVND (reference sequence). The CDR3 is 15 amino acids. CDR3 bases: TGTGCCAGTAGTATCGCGGGGGATATCGCAGATACGCAGTATTTT. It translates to CASSIAGDIADTQYF.

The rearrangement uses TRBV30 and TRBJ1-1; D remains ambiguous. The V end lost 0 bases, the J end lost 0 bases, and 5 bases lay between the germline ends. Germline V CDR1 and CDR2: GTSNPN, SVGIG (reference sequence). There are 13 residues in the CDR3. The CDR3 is CAWSVSMNTEAFF. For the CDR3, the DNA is TGTGCCTGGAGTGTCAGTATGAACACTGAAGCTTTCTTT.